The T cell receptor (beta chain) described here comes from a study of cytotoxic CD8 clonotypes in ibrutinib-treated CLL. Some clones are missing from TCRdb's copy, which holds only in-frame ones; the method was immunoSEQ multiplex PCR. This table has some 290,000 clones, roughly 79% appearing once. Study-wide points: Age-matched healthy donor levels were exceeded by baseline clonality, which tracked circulating CD8+ T-cell counts.

The table lists this clone with a few counts. Its antigen is currently unknown. Sequenced here: PBMCs, sampled before ibrutinib treatment. This TCR came from a human donor with chronic lymphocytic leukemia.

Here the CDR3 DNA reads TGCGCCAGCAGCGACCCGGGCAATGAGCAGTTCTTC. Translating gives CASSDPGNEQFF. The rearrangement links TRBV10-1 to TRBJ2-1, with D hard to call. CDR1 is WNHNN, CDR2 SYGVQD, per germline (reference sequence). Trimming removed 6 bases from V and 6 bases from J, with 9 bases in between. The CDR3 sequence is 12 residues long.